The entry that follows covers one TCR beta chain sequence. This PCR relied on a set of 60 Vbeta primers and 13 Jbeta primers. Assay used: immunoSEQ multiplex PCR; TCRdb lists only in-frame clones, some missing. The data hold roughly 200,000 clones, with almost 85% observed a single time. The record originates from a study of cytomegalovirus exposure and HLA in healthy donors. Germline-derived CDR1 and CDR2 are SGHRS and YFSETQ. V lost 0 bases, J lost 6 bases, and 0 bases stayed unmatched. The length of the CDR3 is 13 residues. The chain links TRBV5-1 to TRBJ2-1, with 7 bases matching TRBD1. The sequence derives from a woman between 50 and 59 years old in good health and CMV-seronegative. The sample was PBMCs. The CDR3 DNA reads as TGCGCCAGCAGCTTGGACAGGGGCAATGAGCAGTTCTTC. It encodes CASSLDRGNEQFF.